What follows are 31 T cell receptor beta chains derived from one specimen sequenced in a study of patients and donors after allogeneic stem cell transplantation. TCRdb redid the calling of the RT-PCR reads with MiXCR, one entry per CDR3 protein. The sample shows 150,000 to 200,000 distinct CDR3 sequences, 24% of them seen only once. The sample comprised blood, either unsorted or a sorted T cell fraction (not recorded which). The receptor source for this set is a human donor who was either an allogeneic HSCT recipient or a stem cell or donor lymphocyte infusion donor (not recorded which). It is not recorded whose cells these are; they may come from a transplant donor.

This chain joins TRBV20-1 and TRBJ2-1; D gene unclear. Germline assignment: CDR1 DFQATT and CDR2 SNEGSKA (reference sequence). The CDR3 spans 11 residues. Trimming removed 4 bases at V and 8 bases at J, with 9 bases between. As DNA, the CDR3 is TGCAGTGCTATATTTTTATATGAGCAGTTCTTC. Protein sequence: CSAIFLYEQFF.

This clonotype was detected only a few times. The V and J genes are TRBV5-1 and TRBJ1-1, with D perhaps TRBD1 (6 bases). Between the trimmed V and J ends, which lost 0 bases and 5 bases, there was a span of 14 bases. CDR1 is SGHRS and CDR2 is YFSETQ in the germline V gene. This CDR3 comprises 15 residues. The CDR3 region has the DNA TGCGCCAGCAGCTTGGCTAAAGGGGGTATTACTGAAGCTTTCTTT. Protein product: CASSLAKGGITEAFF.

This clonotype occurred a few times. The rearrangement uses TRBV25-1 and TRBJ2-2; D remains ambiguous. Trimming stripped 1 base from V and 1 base from J, with 7 bases between. This CDR3 region has 15 residues. The germline V gene encodes CDR1 MGHDK and CDR2 SYGVNS. The CDR3 bases are TGTGCCAGCAGTGAATGGAGTAAGAACACCGGGGAGCTGTTTTTT. It yields the protein CASSEWSKNTGELFF.

This clonotype has only a few counts. The chain links TRBV29-1 to TRBJ1-1, with D unclear. CDR3 length: 10 amino acids. Trimming cost V 8 bases and J 1 base, with 5 bases left between them. Germline CDR1 and CDR2: SQVTM and ANQGSEA. The CDR3 bases are TGCAGCTTAGGGAACACTGAAGCTTTCTTT. Encoded protein: CSLGNTEAFF.

This clonotype was seen a handful of times. This rearrangement joins TRBV12-3 or TRBV12-4 to TRBJ2-1; D is ambiguous. This CDR3 has 11 amino acids. V was pared by 6 bases and J by 8 bases, with 8 bases between. CDR3 DNA sequence: TGTGCCAGCAGCCGTAGGGATGAGCAGTTCTTC. Protein sequence: CASSRRDEQFF.

The chain uses TRBV6-5 and TRBJ1-5; D is uncertain. Trimming removed 3 bases at V and 3 bases at J, with 6 bases between. The V gene's germline CDR1 is MNHEY and CDR2 SVGAGI. The CDR3 contains 13 residues. In nucleotides, the CDR3 is TGTGCCAGCAGTTATACAGTCAATCAGCCCCAGCATTTT. Amino acid sequence: CASSYTVNQPQHF.

V gene TRBV10-3 combines with J gene TRBJ1-1; D ambiguous. The germline gives CDR1 ENHRY, CDR2 SYGVKD. The CDR3 contains 13 residues. V lost 5 bases to trimming and J lost 1 base, with 8 bases between them. Here the CDR3 reads CAISREPNTEAFF. The CDR3 coding sequence is TGTGCCATCAGTAGAGAACCGAACACTGAAGCTTTCTTT.

The chain combines TRBV12-3 or TRBV12-4 with TRBJ1-4; 9 nucleotides line up with TRBD1. V trimming: 6 bases; J trimming: 8 bases; junction bases outside the gene matches: 7. The CDR3 has 14 residues. The CDR3 sequence is CASRFGTGYEKLFF. The CDR3 nucleotides read TGTGCCAGCAGATTCGGGACAGGGTACGAAAAACTGTTTTTT.

J is TRBJ1-2 and V is TRBV4-1; 8 bases align to TRBD1. This CDR3 region has 14 residues. Trimming at V came to 5 bases and at J to 3 bases, leaving 5 bases not matched to a gene. Germline-derived CDR1 and CDR2 are MGHRA and YSYEKL. The CDR3 bases are TGCGCCAGCAGCATTGACAGGGGCCACTATGGCTACACCTTC. Translated, it gives CASSIDRGHYGYTF.

This clonotype was seen only a few times. This chain joins TRBV29-1 and TRBJ2-1; 13 bases match TRBD2. J was trimmed by 5 bases and V by 7 bases; bases with no gene match: 5. Germline values: CDR1 SQVTM, CDR2 ANQGSEA. This CDR3 comprises 14 residues. The CDR3 nucleotides are TGCAGCGGAGGACTAGCGGGAGAAGACAATGAGCAGTTCTTC. Its translation is CSGGLAGEDNEQFF.

The V gene is TRBV10-2, the J gene TRBJ2-3; D gene uncertain. There are 15 residues in the CDR3. Trimming pared 0 bases from V and 2 bases from J, leaving 9 bases between. Germline V gene lookup returns CDR1 WSHSY and CDR2 SAAADI. CDR3 in amino acids: CASSESSTNTDTQYF. The CDR3 DNA is TGCGCCAGCAGTGAGTCGTCTACCAACACAGATACGCAGTATTTT.

This chain uses TRBV5-1 with TRBJ1-2; no firm D call. Trimming left V 2 bases short and J 1 base short, with 6 bases between. CDR1 SGHRS and CDR2 YFSETQ come from the germline V gene. The CDR3 is 13 residues long. The CDR3 sequence: CASSFSDNYGYTF. CDR3 in DNA: TGCGCCAGCAGCTTCTCGGATAACTATGGCTACACCTTC.

The chain employs TRBV7-2 and TRBJ2-5, with D tentatively TRBD2 (5 bases). The germline gives CDR1 SGHTA, CDR2 FQGNSA. The ends were cut back, 1 base at V and 4 bases at J, with 10 bases in the middle. CDR3 size: 14 residues. CDR3 DNA: TGTGCCAGCAGCTTAGTCGTGGGGAGAGAGACCCAGTACTTC. Translation gives CASSLVVGRETQYF.

This clonotype was seen a handful of times. The chain carries TRBV30 and TRBJ1-5; TRBD1 is a possible D gene (6 bases). The CDR3 contains 16 residues. CDR1 is GTSNPN, CDR2 SVGIG, per germline (reference sequence). V was pared by 4 bases and J by 4 bases, with 20 bases between. The CDR3 sequence is CAWTLSGTKKNQPQHF. As DNA, the CDR3 is TGTGCCTGGACTCTTTCAGGGACAAAGAAAAATCAGCCCCAGCATTTT.

The genes are TRBV5-1 and TRBJ1-1; D ambiguous. CDR1 SGHRS and CDR2 YFSETQ come from the germline V gene. CDR3 size: 15 residues. V lost 0 bases, J lost 4 bases, and 13 bases lay in between. Here the CDR3 reads CASSLDGVGGTEAFF. The CDR3 DNA reads TGCGCCAGCAGCTTGGATGGGGTGGGAGGCACTGAAGCTTTCTTT.

The chain is built from TRBV7-9 and TRBJ1-2; the D is unclear. Germline loops: CDR1 SEHNR, CDR2 FQNEAQ (reference sequence). V dropped 1 base and J dropped 4 bases, with 10 bases sitting between them. The length of the CDR3 is 14 residues. CDR3 residues: CASSLGQVLYGYTF. The CDR3 region has the DNA TGTGCCAGCAGCTTAGGTCAGGTCCTCTATGGCTACACCTTC. The variable domain in full, with the rest retrieved from reference TRBV7-9 and TRBJ1-2, is DTGVSQNPRHKITKRGQNVTFRCDPISEHNRLYWYRQTLGQGPEFLTYFQNEAQLEKSRLLSDRFSAERPKGSFSTLEIQRTEQGDSAMYLCASSLGQVLYGYTFGSGTRLTVV.

This chain links TRBV29-1 with TRBJ2-7; D unresolved. Germline loops: CDR1 SQVTM, CDR2 ANQGSEA. The CDR3 totals 11 residues. Trimming pared 2 bases from V and 4 bases from J, leaving 6 bases between. The CDR3 loop reads CSVESRYEQYF. The CDR3 nucleotides are TGCAGCGTTGAAAGTAGATACGAGCAGTACTTC.

V and J are TRBV29-1 and TRBJ1-2; D not certain. V was cut by 3 bases and J by 8 bases, with 16 bases left in between. This CDR3 spans 13 amino acids. Germline lookup yields CDR1 SQVTM and CDR2 ANQGSEA. In DNA, the CDR3 is TGCAGCGTTGAGCAGCGATTAACCGGAGGCTACACCTTC. Encoded protein: CSVEQRLTGGYTF.

This clonotype was seen a handful of times. The chain recombines TRBV10-3 with TRBJ2-7; 7 positions match TRBD1. Germline V CDR1 and CDR2: ENHRY, SYGVKD. The CDR3 covers 16 residues. V shed 5 bases and J 2 bases; nucleotides not matched to a gene: 12. CDR3 amino acids: CAISPLRRQGAYEQYF. CDR3 nucleotide sequence: TGTGCCATCAGTCCCTTAAGAAGACAGGGAGCCTACGAGCAGTACTTC.

This chain joins TRBV11-2 and TRBJ2-2; no clear D gene. Germline V CDR1 and CDR2: SGHAT, FQNNGV. Trimming took off 5 bases at V and 0 bases at J, with 13 bases between the two ends. This CDR3 is 16 amino acids long. Here the CDR3 reads CASSPHGLTNTGELFF. The CDR3, as DNA: TGTGCCAGCAGCCCCCATGGGCTGACGAACACCGGGGAGCTGTTTTTT.

The V call is TRBV6-1, the J call TRBJ2-2; 11 nucleotides align to TRBD2. CDR1 and CDR2 from the germline V gene are MNHNS and SASEGT. With 8 bases clipped from V and 8 bases from J, the junction kept 10 bases outside the gene matches. The CDR3 runs 15 residues. CDR3 residues: CASSIAGGSSGELFF. CDR3 in DNA: TGTGCCAGCTCTATAGCGGGAGGGTCTTCTGGGGAGCTGTTTTTT.

V gene TRBV7-9 combines with J gene TRBJ2-3; TRBD1 aligns across 7 bases. Trimming at V came to 7 bases and at J to 2 bases, leaving 12 bases not matched to a gene. Germline CDR1 is SEHNR and CDR2 is FQNEAQ (reference sequence). The CDR3 length is 16 residues. The CDR3 coding sequence is TGTGCCAGCACCCACAGGGGAACAGGGGACACAGATACGCAGTATTTT. It translates to CASTHRGTGDTDTQYF. The whole variable domain, remainder taken from reference TRBV7-9 and TRBJ2-3, is DTGVSQNPRHKITKRGQNVTFRCDPISEHNRLYWYRQTLGQGPEFLTYFQNEAQLEKSRLLSDRFSAERPKGSFSTLEIQRTEQGDSAMYLCASTHRGTGDTDTQYFGPGTRLTVL.

The J gene is TRBJ2-1, the V gene TRBV9; D uncertain. The germline V gene encodes CDR1 SGDLS and CDR2 YYNGEE. CDR3 length equals 13 residues. Trimming took off 8 bases at V and 2 bases at J, with 11 bases between the two ends. The CDR3 spells CASEVAPYNEQFF. In DNA, the CDR3 is TGTGCCAGTGAGGTGGCCCCCTACAATGAGCAGTTCTTC.

The gene calls are TRBV12-3 or TRBV12-4 and TRBJ2-5, with TRBD1 as a possible D gene (5 bases). The V end lost 6 bases, the J end lost 3 bases, and 20 bases lay between the germline ends. This CDR3 spans 16 amino acids. In nucleotides, the CDR3 is TGTGCCAGCAGGCCCCATTGGGGCACCCTAAAAGAGACCCAGTACTTC. Residues: CASRPHWGTLKETQYF.

This clonotype came up once. Being one base from a much bigger clone, this may be a read error. The chain joins TRBV4-1 to TRBJ1-4; the D gene is possibly TRBD1 (6 bases). The CDR3 spans 15 residues. Germline CDR1 reads MGHRA; CDR2 reads YSYEKL. As DNA, the CDR3 is TGCGCCAGCAGCCAAGTCCAGGGGAGGGATGAACAACTGTTTTTT. Its protein is CASSQVQGRDEQLFF.

V usage is TRBV4-1 and J usage is TRBJ1-2; D is uncertain. The CDR3 is 13 residues long. Germline-derived CDR1 and CDR2 are MGHRA and YSYEKL. V was shortened by 2 bases and J by 8 bases, with 12 bases between the two germline ends. The CDR3 bases are TGCGCCAGCAGCCAACAGGTTTTGGGCGGCTACACCTTC. Residues: CASSQQVLGGYTF.

The chain uses TRBV13 and TRBJ2-7, with D possibly TRBD2 on 6 matching bases. The V and J ends lost 5 bases and 1 base respectively, with 9 bases between them. This CDR3 region has 13 residues. The germline gives CDR1 PRHDT, CDR2 FYEKMQ (reference sequence). The CDR3 DNA is TGTGCCAGCAGCCCGACTAGTTCCTACGAGCAGTACTTC. Its translation: CASSPTSSYEQYF.

The CDR3 reads CSVYRGAAQQAFF. The CDR3 coding sequence is TGCAGCGTGTACAGGGGAGCGGCTCAGCAAGCTTTCTTT. The chain couples TRBV29-1 to TRBJ1-1; 7 bases are shared with TRBD1. Looked up from germline, CDR1 is SQVTM and CDR2 is ANQGSEA. V was clipped by 6 bases and J by 9 bases; unmatched bases: 13. The CDR3 totals 13 residues.

Details on this clonotype: Being one base from a much bigger clone, this may be a read error. V usage is TRBV7-9 and J usage is TRBJ1-1; D possibly corresponds to TRBD1 (6 bases). The CDR3 is 15 residues long. The ends were cut back, 5 bases at V and 5 bases at J, with 18 bases in the middle. CDR1 SEHNR and CDR2 FQNEAQ come from the germline V gene (reference sequence). DNA for the CDR3: TGTGCCAGCAGCATAAAGCAGGGGCAGGGAACTGAAGCTTTCTTT. Translation: CASSIKQGQGTEAFF.

This clonotype was recorded only once. CDR3 DNA: TGCAGCGACAAGGACAGGGGGCAGGAGGAGACCCAGTACTTC. Its translation is CSDKDRGQEETQYF. The V call is TRBV29-1, the J call TRBJ2-5; TRBD1 matches 11 bases. Germline lookup yields CDR1 SQVTM and CDR2 ANQGSEA. The J segment lost 5 bases and the V segment lost 7 bases, leaving 9 bases of the junction unmatched. The length of the CDR3 is 14 residues.

This chain's CDR3 is CASGGQVDSGNTIYF. Written as DNA, the CDR3 is TGTGCCAGCGGGGGACAGGTGGACTCTGGAAACACCATATATTTT. V is TRBV21-1 and J is TRBJ1-3; the table names TRBD1, a call not compared with the DNA. TRBV21-1 counts as a pseudogene. The length of the CDR3 is 15 residues.